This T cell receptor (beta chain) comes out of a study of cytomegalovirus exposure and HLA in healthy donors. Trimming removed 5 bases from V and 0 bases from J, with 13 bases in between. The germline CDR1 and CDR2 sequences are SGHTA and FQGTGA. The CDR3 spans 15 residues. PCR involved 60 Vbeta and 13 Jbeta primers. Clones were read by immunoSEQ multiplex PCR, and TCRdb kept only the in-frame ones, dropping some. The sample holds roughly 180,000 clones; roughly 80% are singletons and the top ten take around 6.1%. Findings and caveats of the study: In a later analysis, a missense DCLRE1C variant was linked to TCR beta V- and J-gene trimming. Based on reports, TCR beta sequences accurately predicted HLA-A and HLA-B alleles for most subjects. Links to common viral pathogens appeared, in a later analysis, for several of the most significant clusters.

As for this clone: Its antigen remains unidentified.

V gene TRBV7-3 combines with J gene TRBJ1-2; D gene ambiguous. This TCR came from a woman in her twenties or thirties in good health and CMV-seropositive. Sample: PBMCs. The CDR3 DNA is TGTGCCAGCAGCCCAAGTGCCGGTTCTAACTATGGCTACACCTTC. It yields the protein CASSPSAGSNYGYTF. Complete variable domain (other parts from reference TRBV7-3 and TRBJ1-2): GAGVSQTPSNKVTEKGKYVELRCDPISGHTALYWYRQSLGQGPEFLIYFQGTGAADDSGLPNDRFFAVRPEGSVSTLKIQRTERGDSAVYLCASSPSAGSNYGYTFGSGTRLTVV.